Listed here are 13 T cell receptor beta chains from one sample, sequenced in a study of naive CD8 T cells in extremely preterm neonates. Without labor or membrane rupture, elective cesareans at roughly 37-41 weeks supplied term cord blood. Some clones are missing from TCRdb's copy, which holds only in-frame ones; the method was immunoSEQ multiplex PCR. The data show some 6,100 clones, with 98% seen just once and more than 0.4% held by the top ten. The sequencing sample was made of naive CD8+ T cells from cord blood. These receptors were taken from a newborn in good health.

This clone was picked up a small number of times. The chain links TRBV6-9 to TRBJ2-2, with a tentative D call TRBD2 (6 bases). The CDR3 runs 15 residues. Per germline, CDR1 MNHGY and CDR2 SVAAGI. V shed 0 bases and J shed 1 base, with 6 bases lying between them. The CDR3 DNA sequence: TGTGCCAGCAGTTATTCTAGCGGGAACACCGGGGAGCTGTTTTTT. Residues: CASSYSSGNTGELFF.

The CDR3 DNA follows: TGTGCCAGCTCCCTTTATTCCCCTTCCACAGATACGCAGTATTTT. Its translation: CASSLYSPSTDTQYF. The chain has TRBV27 and TRBJ2-3, with unresolved D. Trimming removed 8 bases from V and 2 bases from J, with 17 bases in between. This CDR3 has 15 residues. The V gene's germline CDR1 is MNHEY and CDR2 SMNVEV (reference sequence).

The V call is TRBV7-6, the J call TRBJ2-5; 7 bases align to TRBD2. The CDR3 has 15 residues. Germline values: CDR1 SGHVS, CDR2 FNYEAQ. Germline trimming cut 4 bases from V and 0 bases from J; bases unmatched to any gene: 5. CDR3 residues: CASSSPTSHQETQYF. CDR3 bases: TGTGCCAGCAGCTCCCCGACTAGCCACCAAGAGACCCAGTACTTC.

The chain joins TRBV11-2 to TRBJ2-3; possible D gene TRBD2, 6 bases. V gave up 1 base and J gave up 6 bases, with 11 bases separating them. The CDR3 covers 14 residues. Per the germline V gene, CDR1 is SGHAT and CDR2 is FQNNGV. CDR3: CASSLGGGRDTQYF. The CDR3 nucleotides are TGTGCCAGCAGCTTAGGGGGTGGGAGGGATACGCAGTATTTT.

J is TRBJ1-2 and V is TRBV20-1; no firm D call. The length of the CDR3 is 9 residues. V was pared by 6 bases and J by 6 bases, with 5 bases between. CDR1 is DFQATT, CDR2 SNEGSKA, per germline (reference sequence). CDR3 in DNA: TGCAGTGCGCTAAATGGCTACACCTTC. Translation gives CSALNGYTF.

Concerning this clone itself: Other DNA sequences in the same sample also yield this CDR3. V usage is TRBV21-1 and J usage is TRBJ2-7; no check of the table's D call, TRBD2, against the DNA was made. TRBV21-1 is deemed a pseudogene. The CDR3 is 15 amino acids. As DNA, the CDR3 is TGTGCCAGCAGAACCTTGGGGGGAGGAAGGGGCGAGCAGTACTTC. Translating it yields CASRTLGGGRGEQYF.

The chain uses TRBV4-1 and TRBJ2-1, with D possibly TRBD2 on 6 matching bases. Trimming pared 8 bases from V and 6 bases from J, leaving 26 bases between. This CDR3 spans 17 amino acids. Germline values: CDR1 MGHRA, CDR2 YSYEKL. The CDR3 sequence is CASCSSLAAGFCNEQFF. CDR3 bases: TGCGCCAGCTGCTCTTCCTTAGCGGCGGGGTTTTGCAATGAGCAGTTCTTC.

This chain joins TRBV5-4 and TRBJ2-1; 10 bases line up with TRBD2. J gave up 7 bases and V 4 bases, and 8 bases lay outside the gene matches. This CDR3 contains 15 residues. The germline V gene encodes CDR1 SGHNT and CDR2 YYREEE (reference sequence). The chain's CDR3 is CASSPLAGGGNEQFF. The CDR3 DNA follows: TGTGCCAGCAGCCCTTTAGCGGGAGGAGGGAATGAGCAGTTCTTC.

The CDR3 spells CASSPTRNYGYTF. In DNA form, the CDR3 reads TGTGCCAGCAGCCCCACCAGGAACTATGGCTACACCTTC. The gene calls are TRBV11-2 and TRBJ1-2; D uncertain. This CDR3 spans 13 amino acids. Trimming left V 5 bases short and J 2 bases short, with 9 bases between. CDR1 and CDR2 from the germline V gene are SGHAT and FQNNGV.

The CDR3 sequence: CASSLSGGAPDTQYF. As DNA, the CDR3 is TGTGCCAGCAGCTTGAGCGGGGGGGCCCCAGATACGCAGTATTTT. The V call is TRBV5-6, the J call TRBJ2-3; 10 bases match TRBD2. The CDR3 runs to 15 residues. J gave up 4 bases and V 1 base, and 3 bases lay outside the gene matches. Per the germline V gene, CDR1 is SGHDT and CDR2 is YYEEEE.

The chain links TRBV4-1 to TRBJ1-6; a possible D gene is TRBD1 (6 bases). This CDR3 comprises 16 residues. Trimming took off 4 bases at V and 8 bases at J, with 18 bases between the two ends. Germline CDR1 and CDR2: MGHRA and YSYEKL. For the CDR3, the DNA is TGCGCCAGCAGCCCCCAACAGGGAGCGAGAGATTCACCCCTCCACTTT. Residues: CASSPQQGARDSPLHF.

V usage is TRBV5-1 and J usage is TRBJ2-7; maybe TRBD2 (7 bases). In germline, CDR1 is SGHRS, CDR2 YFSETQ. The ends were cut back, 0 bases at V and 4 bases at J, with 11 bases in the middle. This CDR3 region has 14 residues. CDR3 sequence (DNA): TGCGCCAGCAGCTTGGCAGGGGAGGGGTACGAGCAGTACTTC. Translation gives CASSLAGEGYEQYF.

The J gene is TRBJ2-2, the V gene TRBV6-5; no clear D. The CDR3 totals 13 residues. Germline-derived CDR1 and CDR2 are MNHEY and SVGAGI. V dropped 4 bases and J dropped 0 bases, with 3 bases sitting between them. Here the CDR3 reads CASSLANTGELFF. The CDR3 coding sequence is TGTGCCAGCAGTTTAGCGAACACCGGGGAGCTGTTTTTT.